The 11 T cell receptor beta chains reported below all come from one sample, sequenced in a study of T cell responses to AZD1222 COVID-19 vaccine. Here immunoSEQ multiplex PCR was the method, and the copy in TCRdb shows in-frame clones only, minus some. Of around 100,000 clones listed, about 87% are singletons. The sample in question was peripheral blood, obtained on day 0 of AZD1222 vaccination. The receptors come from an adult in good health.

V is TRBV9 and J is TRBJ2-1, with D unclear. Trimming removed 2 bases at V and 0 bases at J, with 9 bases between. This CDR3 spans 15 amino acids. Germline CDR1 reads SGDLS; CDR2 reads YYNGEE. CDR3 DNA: TGTGCCAGCAGCGTCAGCTGGAGCTCCTACAATGAGCAGTTCTTC. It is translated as CASSVSWSSYNEQFF.

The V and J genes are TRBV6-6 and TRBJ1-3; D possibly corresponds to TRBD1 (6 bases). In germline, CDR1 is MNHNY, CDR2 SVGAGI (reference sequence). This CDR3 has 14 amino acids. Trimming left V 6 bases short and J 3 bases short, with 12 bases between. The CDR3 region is CASRATGLGNTIYF. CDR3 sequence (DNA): TGTGCCAGCAGGGCGACAGGCCTTGGAAACACCATATATTTT.

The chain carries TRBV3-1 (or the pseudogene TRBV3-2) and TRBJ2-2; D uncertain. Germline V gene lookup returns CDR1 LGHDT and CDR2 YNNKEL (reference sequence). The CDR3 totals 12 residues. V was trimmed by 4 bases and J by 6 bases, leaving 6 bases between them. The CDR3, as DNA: TGTGCCAGCAGCCTACAGCCCGGGGAGCTGTTTTTT. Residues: CASSLQPGELFF.

The CDR3: CASSQFLTGGDTEAFF. The CDR3 nucleotides are TGTGCCAGCAGCCAGTTTTTGACAGGGGGGGACACTGAAGCTTTCTTT. The rearrangement uses TRBV3-1 (or the pseudogene TRBV3-2) and TRBJ1-1; 9 bases map to TRBD1. Germline CDR1 and CDR2: LGHDT and YNNKEL (reference sequence). Trimming took 3 bases from V and 3 from J; bases not matched to a gene: 8. The CDR3 is made up of 16 amino acids.

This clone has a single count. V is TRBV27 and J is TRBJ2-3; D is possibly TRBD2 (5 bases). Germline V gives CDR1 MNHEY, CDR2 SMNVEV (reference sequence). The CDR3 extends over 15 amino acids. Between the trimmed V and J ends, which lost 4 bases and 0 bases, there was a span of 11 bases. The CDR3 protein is CASSYRGVSTDTQYF. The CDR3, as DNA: TGTGCCAGCAGTTATCGGGGAGTGAGCACAGATACGCAGTATTTT.

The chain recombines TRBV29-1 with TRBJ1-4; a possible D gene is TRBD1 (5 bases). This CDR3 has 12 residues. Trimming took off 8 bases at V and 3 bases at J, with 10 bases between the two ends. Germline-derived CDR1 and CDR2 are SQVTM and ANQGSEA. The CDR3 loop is CSIRGANEKLFF. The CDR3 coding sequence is TGCAGCATTCGGGGGGCTAATGAAAAACTGTTTTTT. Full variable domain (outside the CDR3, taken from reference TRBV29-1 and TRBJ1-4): SAVISQKPSRDICQRGTSLTIQCQVDSQVTMMFWYRQQPGQSLTLIATANQGSEATYESGFVIDKFPISRPNLTFSTLTVSNMSPEDSSIYLCSIRGANEKLFFGSGTQLSVL.

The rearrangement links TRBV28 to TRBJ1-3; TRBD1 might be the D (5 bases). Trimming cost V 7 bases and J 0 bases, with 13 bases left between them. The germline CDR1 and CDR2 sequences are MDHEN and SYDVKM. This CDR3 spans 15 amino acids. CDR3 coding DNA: TGTGCCAGCACGGGGCTGTTAGACTCTGGAAACACCATATATTTT. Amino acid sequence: CASTGLLDSGNTIYF.

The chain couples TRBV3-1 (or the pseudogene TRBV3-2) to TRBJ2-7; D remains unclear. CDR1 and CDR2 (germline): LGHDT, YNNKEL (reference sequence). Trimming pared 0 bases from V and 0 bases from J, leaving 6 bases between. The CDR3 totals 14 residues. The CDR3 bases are TGTGCCAGCAGCCAAGAGACCTTCTCCTACGAGCAGTACTTC. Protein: CASSQETFSYEQYF.

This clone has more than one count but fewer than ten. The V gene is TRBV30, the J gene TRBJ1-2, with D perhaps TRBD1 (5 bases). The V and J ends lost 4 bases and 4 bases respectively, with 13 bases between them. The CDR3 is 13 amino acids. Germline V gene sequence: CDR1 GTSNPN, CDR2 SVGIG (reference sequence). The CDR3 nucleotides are TGTGCCTGGACAGAGGGGCCCCTCTATGGCTACACCTTC. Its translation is CAWTEGPLYGYTF.

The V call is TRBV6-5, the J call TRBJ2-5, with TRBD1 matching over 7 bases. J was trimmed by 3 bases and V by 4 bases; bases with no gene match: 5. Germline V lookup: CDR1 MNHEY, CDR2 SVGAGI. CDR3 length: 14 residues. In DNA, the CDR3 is TGTGCCAGCAGTTCCCAGGGACAGAAAGAGACCCAGTACTTC. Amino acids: CASSSQGQKETQYF.

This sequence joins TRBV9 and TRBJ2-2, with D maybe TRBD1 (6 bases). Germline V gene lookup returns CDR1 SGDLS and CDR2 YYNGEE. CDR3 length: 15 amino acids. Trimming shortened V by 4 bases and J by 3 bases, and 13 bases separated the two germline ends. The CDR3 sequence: CASSPNRQDTGELFF. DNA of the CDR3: TGTGCCAGCAGCCCGAATAGACAGGACACCGGGGAGCTGTTTTTT.